These T cell receptor beta chains were read from a single sample in a study of T cell repertoires in cytomegalovirus infection. TCRdb analysed the reads with MiXCR anew, one entry per CDR3 protein. The profile covers 150,000 or so distinct CDR3 sequences, with 23% appearing a single time and approximately 11% taken by the ten largest. Material for sequencing was PBMCs. These receptors all stem from a human donor in good health (CMV status not recorded). Some clones in this sample may be carry-over from other donors' samples. Each CDR3 is given with its conserved first and last residue. D genes are given only for firm matches. The size field is filled for only some rows; it gives once, few, many or a size class.

clone_size j_call d_call v_call cdr3_nt cdr3_aa
many TRBJ1-6 TRBD1 TRBV7-2 TGTGCCAGCAGCTTAGCGGCAGGGGGTAATTCACCCCTCCACTTT CASSLAAGGNSPLHF
. TRBJ2-5 . TRBV6-1 TGTGCCGTAAAAGGATTTTGGGCAGAGACCCAGTACTTC CAVKGFWAETQYF
. TRBJ1-6 . TRBV2 TGTGCCAGGAGCCACGGGGGGGGTATTGATAATTCACCCCTCCACTTT CARSHGGGIDNSPLHF
many TRBJ1-1 . TRBV7-6 TGTGCCAGCAGCCTAGGGTGGGGGGTCACTGAAGCTTTCTTT CASSLGWGVTEAFF
many TRBJ2-5 . TRBV7-2 TGTGCCAGCAGCTACACGGGGACAAACCAAGAGACCCAGTACTTC CASSYTGTNQETQYF
many TRBJ2-1 TRBD2 TRBV20-1 TGCAGTGCTAGAACCGGGACTAGCGGGGGAGGCGAGCAGTTCTTC CSARTGTSGGGEQFF
many TRBJ2-3 TRBD1 TRBV7-2 TGTGCCAGCAGCATACTGCCGGGACAGAGGACAGATACGCAGTATTTT CASSILPGQRTDTQYF
. TRBJ2-2 TRBD2 TRBV7-3 TGTGCCAGCAGCTTAATTGCGGGGGGGCCAGAATCCACCGGGGAGCTGTTTTTT CASSLIAGGPESTGELFF
once TRBJ2-7 . TRBV20-1 TGCAGTGCTAGAGATCAAGTTTACGGCCCCTGCGAGCAGTACTTC CSARDQVYGPCEQYF
. TRBJ2-1 . TRBV20-1 TGCAGTTGCTCTTCGGGGGAACTCTCCTACAATGAGCAGTTCTTC CSCSSGELSYNEQFF
many TRBJ2-6 TRBD1 TRBV20-1 TGCAGTGCAGAACAGGGGCTTGAGGCCAACGTCCTGACTTTC CSAEQGLEANVLTF
few TRBJ1-5 TRBD1 TRBV29-1 TGCAGCGTGGGGACAGAGAATCAGCCCCAGCATTTT CSVGTENQPQHF
. TRBJ2-3 . TRBV11-3 TGTGCCAGCAGCTTAGGCGCGTCTAGCACAGATACGCAGTATTTT CASSLGASSTDTQYF
. TRBJ2-2 . TRBV5-1 TGCGCCAGCAGCTTGGTCCCAGGGATGCGAACCGGGGAGCTGTTTTTT CASSLVPGMRTGELFF
. TRBJ2-1 TRBD1 TRBV12-3/TRBV12-4 TGTGCCAGCAGTCCAGGGACAGGGGGCAGGGATGAGCAGTTCTTC CASSPGTGGRDEQFF
many TRBJ1-5 TRBD1 TRBV12-3/TRBV12-4 TGTGCCAGCAGTCCAGGGGGCGTTGGCAATCAGCCCCAGCATTTT CASSPGGVGNQPQHF
few TRBJ2-4 . TRBV3-1 TGTGCCAGCAGCCAAGATACCCTCCCGACAAACATTCAGTACTTC CASSQDTLPTNIQYF
. TRBJ2-1 . TRBV6-5 TGTGCCAGCAGTTTTACGCAGAGCTCCTACAATGAGCAGTTCTTC CASSFTQSSYNEQFF
many TRBJ1-3 . TRBV12-3/TRBV12-4 TGTGCCAGCAGCCTTACAGGGACTGGAAACACCATATATTTT CASSLTGTGNTIYF
many TRBJ1-1 . TRBV11-2 TGTGCCAGCAGCTTTGGGCTTCCCGGGACAAATGAAGCTTTCTTT CASSFGLPGTNEAFF
. TRBJ2-2 . TRBV6-2/TRBV6-3 TGTGCCACCAGGACAAAAAATACGAACACCGGGGAGCTGTTTTTT CATRTKNTNTGELFF
. TRBJ2-1 . TRBV27 TGTGCCAGCAGTTTAACTGGACCCGCAACGACAGGCCCTGACTACAATGAGCAGTTCTTC CASSLTGPATTGPDYNEQFF
few TRBJ2-7 TRBD2 TRBV7-2 TGTGCCAGCAGCTTAGCGCCAACTAGCGGGGCCTACGAGCAGTACTTC CASSLAPTSGAYEQYF
few TRBJ2-5 TRBD2 TRBV20-1 TGCAGTGCTAGAGATGTACTAGCGAGCGGCGAGACCCAGTACTTC CSARDVLASGETQYF